One sample yielded the 12 T cell receptor beta chains listed below, sequenced in a study of T cell clones after liver transplantation. The data were produced by immunoSEQ multiplex PCR, yet TCRdb's version contains in-frame clones alone and is incomplete. The repertoire consists of 20,000 to 25,000 clones, with approximately 93% occurring once and the leading ten covering about 25%. Sequenced material: CD8+ T cells from blood, taken around 27 months after liver transplant. The source is a human patient who received a liver transplant. Some of the T cells might come from the graft donor.

This rearrangement joins TRBV11-2 to TRBJ2-1; D is undetermined. V lost 5 bases and J lost 9, with 11 bases in between. The CDR3 length is 12 residues. Germline V gives CDR1 SGHAT, CDR2 FQNNGV. The CDR3 spells CASSPSWAEQFF. The CDR3 DNA is TGTGCCAGCAGCCCAAGTTGGGCTGAGCAGTTCTTC.

The chain combines TRBV5-1 with TRBJ2-5; the match to TRBD1 covers 11 bases. V lost 3 bases, J lost 4 bases, and 14 bases stayed unmatched. The germline gives CDR1 SGHRS, CDR2 YFSETQ. There are 18 residues in the CDR3. The CDR3 sequence is CASSWGTGGTRGRETQYF. The CDR3 nucleotides are TGCGCCAGCAGCTGGGGGACAGGGGGGACCCGAGGTCGAGAGACCCAGTACTTC. Full variable domain (outside the CDR3, taken from reference TRBV5-1 and TRBJ2-5): KAGVTQTPRYLIKTRGQQVTLSCSPISGHRSVSWYQQTPGQGLQFLFEYFSETQRNKGNFPGRFSGRQFSNSRSEMNVSTLELGDSALYLCASSWGTGGTRGRETQYFGPGTRLLVL.

V is TRBV7-9 and J is TRBJ2-7; 11 positions match TRBD1. This CDR3 has 15 amino acids. V trimming: 5 bases; J trimming: 6 bases; junction bases outside the gene matches: 9. Germline values: CDR1 SEHNR, CDR2 FQNEAQ (reference sequence). This CDR3 is CASSGQGASGSEQYF. The CDR3 DNA follows: TGTGCCAGCAGCGGACAGGGGGCTAGCGGCTCCGAGCAGTACTTC.

This clone is a singleton in its sample. This chain connects TRBV11-2 to TRBJ2-7; 13 bases are a match to TRBD2. The CDR3 length is 15 residues. V gave up 1 base and J gave up 6 bases; unmatched junction bases: 3. Germline CDR1 and CDR2: SGHAT and FQNNGV. The CDR3 DNA reads TGTGCCAGCAGCTTAGGGACTAGCGGGAGACGCGAGCAGTACTTC. It yields the protein CASSLGTSGRREQYF.

The chain recombines TRBV7-3 with TRBJ2-3; D unclear. Germline loops: CDR1 SGHTA, CDR2 FQGTGA. Trimming cost V 5 bases and J 3 bases, with 15 bases left between them. CDR3 length: 15 residues. CDR3 nucleotides: TGTGCCAGCAGCACTTACTCCACTCCAACAGATACGCAGTATTTT. This codes for CASSTYSTPTDTQYF.

This chain links TRBV9 with TRBJ2-3, with D perhaps matching TRBD1 or TRBD2 (5 bases each). Per germline, CDR1 SGDLS and CDR2 YYNGEE. This CDR3 comprises 16 residues. V lost 4 bases, J lost 6 bases, and 21 bases lay in between. CDR3 sequence reads: CASSPTKRTSGDTQYF. CDR3 in DNA: TGTGCCAGCAGCCCAACCAAGCGGACATCAGGGGATACGCAGTATTTT.

This clone has a single count. The chain is built from TRBV2 and TRBJ1-2; D is perhaps TRBD1 (5 bases). There are 14 residues in the CDR3. Germline CDR1 is SNHLY and CDR2 is FYNNEI. V was clipped by 3 bases and J by 3 bases, with 11 bases between them. As DNA, the CDR3 is TGTGCCAGCAGTGAGGGGGTCGGAGACTATGGCTACACCTTC. Encoded protein: CASSEGVGDYGYTF.

This clone occurred once. The chain couples TRBV18 to TRBJ2-2; 10 bases are a match to TRBD1. CDR3 length equals 16 residues. Losses at the gene ends were 0 bases for V and 4 bases for J; bases not matched to a gene: 2. The germline V gene encodes CDR1 KGHSH and CDR2 LQKENI. The CDR3 region has the DNA TGTGCCAGCTCACCACCGGGACAGGGGCCCACCGGGGAGCTGTTTTTT. Translating gives CASSPPGQGPTGELFF.

The chain has TRBV19 and TRBJ2-4; D is uncertain. The germline V gene encodes CDR1 LNHDA and CDR2 SQIVND (reference sequence). CDR3 length: 17 amino acids. V was cut by 0 bases and J by 0 bases, with 12 bases left in between. In DNA form, the CDR3 reads TGTGCCAGTAGTATAGACCCCCTTCAGCTAGCCAAAAACATTCAGTACTTC. It codes for CASSIDPLQLAKNIQYF. The variable domain in full, with the rest retrieved from reference TRBV19 and TRBJ2-4, is DGGITQSPKYLFRKEGQNVTLSCEQNLNHDAMYWYRQDPGQGLRLIYYSQIVNDFQKGDIAEGYSVSREKKESFPLTVTSAQKNPTAFYLCASSIDPLQLAKNIQYFGAGTRLSVL.

The chain couples TRBV13 to TRBJ2-3; 9 nucleotides match TRBD1. J gave up 0 bases and V 5 bases, and 6 bases lay outside the gene matches. Germline assignment: CDR1 PRHDT and CDR2 FYEKMQ (reference sequence). The CDR3 has 16 amino acids. CDR3 nucleotides: TGTGCCAGCAGCCCCCTGGGGACAGGGAGCACAGATACGCAGTATTTT. It yields the protein CASSPLGTGSTDTQYF.

This chain joins TRBV6-5 and TRBJ2-2, with TRBD2 matching over 7 bases. The length of the CDR3 is 13 residues. Looked up from germline, CDR1 is MNHEY and CDR2 is SVGAGI. V trimming: 2 bases; J trimming: 6 bases; junction bases outside the gene matches: 0. The CDR3 protein is CASSYGGAGELFF. DNA of the CDR3: TGTGCCAGCAGTTACGGGGGGGCCGGGGAGCTGTTTTTT.

The chain combines TRBV28 with TRBJ2-7; 8 positions match TRBD2. The CDR3 is made up of 16 amino acids. V shed 5 bases, J shed 4 bases, and the junction held 13 bases outside the gene matches. The germline V gene has CDR1 MDHEN and CDR2 SYDVKM. The CDR3 region is CASSPPWASGRYEQYF. In nucleotides, the CDR3 is TGTGCCAGCAGTCCCCCTTGGGCTAGCGGGCGGTACGAGCAGTACTTC.